These 28 T cell receptor beta chains were sequenced from one sample in a study of T cells in Graves' hyperthyroidism and ophthalmopathy (dated by TCRdb to between 2019 and 2020). The library came from multiplex PCR. The instrument was an Illumina HiSeq 2000. The TCR beta CDR3 regions were amplified from RNA transcripts. The first round of RT-PCR for the TCR CDR3 was performed with the HTBI primer set and the Qiagen OneStep RT-PCR kit. TCRdb took the public reads, trimmed them with fastp at Q25, ran MiXCR for clone calling and kept in-frame beta chains. For every CDR3 protein sequence, its rows merge into one entry that carries the most common genes and DNA. In all, the sample holds fewer than 350,000 distinct CDR3 sequences, and roughly 14% of those were seen once. Of the sample, approximately 7.8% is held by the ten largest clones. Input material: blood. Receptors were obtained from a young woman with Graves' hyperthyroidism that later progressed to Graves' ophthalmopathy.

In this sample, this clonotype turned up many times. The chain employs TRBV7-9 and TRBJ2-7, with D possibly TRBD2 on 6 matching bases. V lost 6 bases, J lost 3 bases, and 21 bases lay in between. The V gene's germline CDR1 is SEHNR and CDR2 FQNEAQ (reference sequence). The CDR3 runs to 16 residues. As DNA, the CDR3 is TGTGCCAGCAGAGGAAAACAGGCGGGGCACCTCTACGAGCAGTACTTC. It yields the protein CASRGKQAGHLYEQYF.

This clonotype was recorded at least ten times. V gene TRBV7-3 combines with J gene TRBJ2-7; D may be TRBD1 (6 bases). Germline CDR1 SGHTA, CDR2 FQGTGA. The germline V and J ends were trimmed by 1 base and 1 base, with 8 bases remaining between them. This CDR3 has 14 residues. This chain's CDR3 is CASSLMGQSYEQYF. DNA for the CDR3: TGTGCCAGCAGCTTAATGGGACAATCCTACGAGCAGTACTTC.

This clonotype was detected many times. This rearrangement joins TRBV4-3 to TRBJ2-7, with 9 bases fitting TRBD1. Germline values: CDR1 LGHNA, CDR2 YSLEER. The CDR3 has 15 residues. Trimming removed 3 bases from V and 2 bases from J; junction bases left unmatched: 5. CDR3 protein: CASSQGTGSTYEQYF. The CDR3 DNA sequence: TGCGCCAGCAGCCAGGGGACAGGGAGTACCTACGAGCAGTACTTC.

This clonotype was picked up many times. The DNA of the CDR3 is TGTGCCAGCAGTTCAACAGGGGTCCTCACCAATTACGAGCAGTACTTC. Its translation is CASSSTGVLTNYEQYF. The gene calls are TRBV27 and TRBJ2-7, with 7 bases lining up with TRBD1. V was pared by 4 bases and J by 4 bases, with 13 bases of the junction left unmatched. Germline lookup yields CDR1 MNHEY and CDR2 SMNVEV (reference sequence). There are 16 residues in the CDR3.

This clonotype has a count of ten or more. This rearrangement joins TRBV18 to TRBJ1-3; 7 bases line up with TRBD1. The CDR3 loop spans 16 amino acids. V dropped 6 bases and J dropped 0; count of bases not matched to a gene: 8. In germline, CDR1 is KGHSH, CDR2 LQKENI. CDR3 in amino acids: CASSPSDRTSGNTIYF. CDR3 in DNA: TGTGCCAGCTCCCCCTCGGACAGGACCTCTGGAAACACCATATATTTT.

V and J are TRBV11-2 and TRBJ1-2, with D tentatively TRBD1 (5 bases). The CDR3 consists of 18 residues. Germline V lookup: CDR1 SGHAT, CDR2 FQNNGV. Trimming stripped 1 base from V and 6 bases from J, with 24 bases between. This chain's CDR3 is CASSLAGGDSGPVNGYTF. CDR3 coding DNA: TGTGCCAGCAGCTTAGCGGGAGGGGACTCGGGGCCCGTTAATGGCTACACCTTC.

This clonotype has a count of ten or more. V and J are TRBV3-1 and TRBJ1-3, with D perhaps TRBD1 (5 bases). This CDR3 region has 13 residues. Germline V gene data show CDR1 as LGHDT and CDR2 as YNNKEL (reference sequence). Deletions cut 8 bases from V and 3 bases from J, with 11 bases between. The CDR3 is CASGGGNGNTIYF. The CDR3 bases are TGTGCCAGCGGGGGTGGAAATGGAAACACCATATATTTT.

The chain joins TRBV19 to TRBJ2-7; D perhaps matches TRBD2 (5 bases). The ends were cut back, 4 bases at V and 2 bases at J, with 12 bases in the middle. Germline CDR1 reads LNHDA; CDR2 reads SQIVND (reference sequence). The CDR3 covers 14 residues. CDR3 sequence: CASSREEGTYEQYF. The CDR3 DNA follows: TGTGCCAGTAGTAGAGAAGAGGGAACCTACGAGCAGTACTTC.

In this sample, this clonotype turned up many times. The chain joins TRBV3-2 to TRBJ1-1. TRBV3-2 is labeled a pseudogene. This CDR3 has 16 residues. The DNA of the CDR3 is TGTGCCAGCAGCCAAGATCTGTTGCAGGAAAACACTGAAGCTTTCTTT. As protein: CASSQDLLQENTEAFF.

This clonotype showed up many times. V is TRBV2 and J is TRBJ2-1, with TRBD2 matching over 13 bases. V was pared by 4 bases and J by 7 bases, with 10 bases of the junction left unmatched. Per the germline V gene, CDR1 is SNHLY and CDR2 is FYNNEI. CDR3 size: 17 residues. CDR3 protein: CASSGPTSGRAMNEQFF. In DNA, the CDR3 is TGTGCCAGCAGTGGGCCCACTAGCGGGAGGGCGATGAATGAGCAGTTCTTC.

The table lists this clonotype with many counts. CDR3 residues: CASSWSGLARADTQYF. In DNA form, the CDR3 reads TGTGCCAGCAGTTGGAGCGGGTTGGCAAGGGCAGATACGCAGTATTTT. The gene calls are TRBV28 and TRBJ2-3; a weak D match, TRBD2 (6 bases). The length of the CDR3 is 16 residues. V lost 4 bases, J lost 4 bases, and 18 bases lay in between. Germline CDR1 MDHEN, CDR2 SYDVKM. Based on the CDR3 plus reference TRBV28 and TRBJ2-3, the full variable domain is DVKVTQSSRYLVKRTGEKVFLECVQDMDHENMFWYRQDPGLGLRLIYFSYDVKMKEKGDIPEGYSVSREKKERFSLILESASTNQTSMYLCASSWSGLARADTQYFGPGTRLTVL.

The gene calls are TRBV6-2 or TRBV6-3 and TRBJ2-3; 10 nucleotides align to TRBD2. This CDR3 has 18 residues. V lost 2 bases, J lost 0 bases, and 8 bases stayed unmatched. Germline V gives CDR1 MNHEY, CDR2 SVGEGT. The CDR3 DNA follows: TGTGCCAGCAGTTACGTGGTAGCGGGAGGCCATAGCACAGATACGCAGTATTTT. Translated: CASSYVVAGGHSTDTQYF.

This clonotype came up many times. The rearrangement uses TRBV27 and TRBJ1-2; the match to TRBD1 covers 7 bases. The CDR3 length is 15 residues. Trimming at V came to 5 bases and at J to 4 bases, leaving 10 bases not matched to a gene. Germline lookup yields CDR1 MNHEY and CDR2 SMNVEV (reference sequence). The CDR3 DNA sequence: TGTGCCAGCAGTCCCTCGACAGGGATCGGCTATGGCTACACCTTC. It translates to CASSPSTGIGYGYTF.

This clonotype was detected only a few times. This chain joins TRBV15 and TRBJ2-1, with unresolved D. The germline V and J ends were trimmed by 6 bases and 0 bases, with 6 bases remaining between them. CDR3 length: 13 residues. CDR1 and CDR2 from the germline V gene are LNHNV and YYDKDF (reference sequence). The CDR3 coding sequence is TGTGCCACCAGAAAAAGCTCCTACAATGAGCAGTTCTTC. It encodes CATRKSSYNEQFF. Complete variable domain (other parts from reference TRBV15 and TRBJ2-1): DAMVIQNPRYQVTQFGKPVTLSCSQTLNHNVMYWYQQKSSQAPKLLFHYYDKDFNNEADTPDNFQSRRPNTSFCFLDIRSPGLGDTAMYLCATRKSSYNEQFFGPGTRLTVL.

This clonotype has a count of ten or more. J is TRBJ2-7 and V is TRBV7-2, with no clear D. Trimming took 3 bases from V and 0 from J, leaving 9 bases between them. CDR3 size: 14 residues. The germline V gene has CDR1 SGHTA and CDR2 FQGNSA. Written as DNA, the CDR3 is TGTGCCAGCAGCTTGGGAACTCTCTCCTACGAGCAGTACTTC. This gives the protein CASSLGTLSYEQYF.

This clonotype showed up many times. This chain links TRBV7-2 with TRBJ2-5; weak D call: TRBD1 (6 bases). Germline V gene data show CDR1 as SGHTA and CDR2 as FQGNSA. The V gene lost 5 bases and the J gene lost 7 bases, with 17 bases spanning the gap. This CDR3 is 14 amino acids long. CDR3: CASSNTRGKGTQYF. The CDR3 DNA follows: TGTGCCAGCAGCAACACGAGGGGGAAGGGGACCCAGTACTTC.

The sample holds a few counts of this clonotype. V gene TRBV19 combines with J gene TRBJ2-3, with a tentative D call TRBD1 (6 bases). V lost 3 bases to trimming and J lost 2 bases, with 15 bases between them. CDR1 and CDR2 (germline): LNHDA, SQIVND (reference sequence). This CDR3 spans 16 amino acids. The CDR3 region is CASSISRLGATDTQYF. The DNA for the CDR3 is TGTGCCAGTAGTATTAGCAGGTTGGGGGCCACAGATACGCAGTATTTT.

The chain links TRBV28 to TRBJ2-7; no clear D. The CDR3 has 17 residues. V shed 6 bases and J shed 2 bases, with 23 bases lying between them. In germline, CDR1 is MDHEN, CDR2 SYDVKM. CDR3 in DNA: TGTGCCAGCAGCTCGCAGCTGGTTAGTAAAGGGACCTACGAGCAGTACTTC. The encoded protein is CASSSQLVSKGTYEQYF.

This clonotype was picked up many times. This chain joins TRBV18 and TRBJ1-2; D is unresolved. Looked up from germline, CDR1 is KGHSH and CDR2 is LQKENI. The V end was cut by 0 bases, the J end by 4 bases, with 12 bases between. CDR3 length: 15 residues. CDR3 DNA sequence: TGTGCCAGCTCACCACCAGGGATTCCTGTCTATGGCTACACCTTC. Translating gives CASSPPGIPVYGYTF.

The table lists this clonotype with a few counts. A much larger clonotype is one base distant, so this may be a read error. This chain connects TRBV30 to TRBJ2-5, with 8 positions matching TRBD1. J was trimmed by 4 bases and V by 4 bases; bases with no gene match: 8. This CDR3 has 14 residues. Germline V gene data show CDR1 as GTSNPN and CDR2 as SVGIG (reference sequence). This CDR3 is CAWTRTGTVETQYF. Here the CDR3 DNA reads TGTGCCTGGACGCGGACAGGGACGGTAGAGACCCAGTACTTC.

This clonotype showed up many times. V gene TRBV30 combines with J gene TRBJ1-1, with D possibly matching TRBD1 (6 bases). The CDR3 contains 13 residues. Germline V gene lookup returns CDR1 GTSNPN and CDR2 SVGIG (reference sequence). V gave up 4 bases and J gave up 0 bases, with 9 bases separating them. The CDR3 loop reads CAWNRDMNTEAFF. The CDR3, as DNA: TGTGCCTGGAACAGGGACATGAACACTGAAGCTTTCTTT.

The V gene is TRBV2, the J gene TRBJ1-5, with D uncertain. V lost 4 bases to trimming and J lost 4 bases, with 11 bases between them. The CDR3 runs 14 residues. CDR1 and CDR2 from the germline V gene are SNHLY and FYNNEI. CDR3 DNA sequence: TGTGCCAGCAGTGCCGGGTCCCTAAATCAGCCCCAGCATTTT. It encodes CASSAGSLNQPQHF.

As concerns this clonotype: The junction departs from germline at one end; a sequencing error may be responsible. The chain joins TRBV5-8 to TRBJ2-3; no reliable D call. The CDR3 has 13 amino acids. The germline gives CDR1 SGHTS, CDR2 YDEGEE. DNA for the CDR3: TGTGCCTGCAGCTTGCAAGGGTCAGATACGCAGTATTTT. Amino acid sequence: CACSLQGSDTQYF.

This clonotype occurred many times. V is TRBV11-2 and J is TRBJ2-1; 10 bases align to TRBD2. Germline assignment: CDR1 SGHAT and CDR2 FQNNGV. The CDR3 contains 15 residues. V was pared by 5 bases and J by 8 bases, with 9 bases of the junction left unmatched. The DNA for the CDR3 is TGTGCCAGCAGCCCCAAGCGGGAGGGCCTGGATGAGCAGTTCTTC. Protein: CASSPKREGLDEQFF.

This clonotype has just a few counts. J is TRBJ1-3 and V is TRBV9; no clear D. Germline V gene sequence: CDR1 SGDLS, CDR2 YYNGEE. The CDR3 runs 16 residues. V gave up 4 bases and J gave up 2 bases, with 16 bases separating them. DNA of the CDR3: TGTGCCAGCAGCCCCCACCCGGGAGGGACTGGAAACACCATATATTTT. The encoded protein is CASSPHPGGTGNTIYF.

This clonotype was seen many times. The chain is built from TRBV20-1 and TRBJ2-5; D may be TRBD1 or TRBD2 (5 bases each). Germline assignment: CDR1 DFQATT and CDR2 SNEGSKA (reference sequence). CDR3 length equals 16 residues. Deletions cut 0 bases from V and 0 bases from J, with 14 bases between. DNA of the CDR3: TGCAGTGCTAGAGATCCCCTACCGGGGCACCAAGAGACCCAGTACTTC. It specifies CSARDPLPGHQETQYF.

This clonotype was counted a few times. This chain uses TRBV29-1 with TRBJ1-2, with D unresolved. The CDR3 is 12 residues long. V was cut by 2 bases and J by 4 bases, with 8 bases left in between. CDR1 and CDR2 (germline): SQVTM, ANQGSEA. This CDR3 reads CSVERSGYGYTF. In DNA, the CDR3 is TGCAGCGTTGAACGGAGTGGCTATGGCTACACCTTC.

There are a few counts of this clonotype. The chain is built from TRBV7-6 and TRBJ1-3; D uncertain. The V gene lost 2 bases and the J gene lost 0 bases, with 20 bases spanning the gap. CDR3 length: 19 amino acids. Germline CDR1 and CDR2: SGHVS and FNYEAQ. As DNA, the CDR3 is TGTGCCAGCAGCTTATCCGGGAATCCCCCAAGCTCCTCTGGAAACACCATATATTTT. Translated, it gives CASSLSGNPPSSSGNTIYF.